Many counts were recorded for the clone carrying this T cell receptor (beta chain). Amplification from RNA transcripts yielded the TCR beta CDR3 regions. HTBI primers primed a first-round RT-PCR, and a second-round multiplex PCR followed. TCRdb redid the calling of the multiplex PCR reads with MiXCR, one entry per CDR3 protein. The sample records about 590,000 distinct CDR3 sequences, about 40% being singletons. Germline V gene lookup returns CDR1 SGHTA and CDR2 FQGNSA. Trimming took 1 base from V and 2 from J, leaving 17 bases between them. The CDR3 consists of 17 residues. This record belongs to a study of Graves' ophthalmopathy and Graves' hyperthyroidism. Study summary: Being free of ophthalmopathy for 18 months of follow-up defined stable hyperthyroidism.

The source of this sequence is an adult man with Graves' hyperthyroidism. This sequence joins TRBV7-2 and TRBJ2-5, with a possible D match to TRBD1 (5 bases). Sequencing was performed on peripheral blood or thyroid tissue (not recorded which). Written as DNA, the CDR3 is TGTGCCAGCAGCTTAGTTGGATTGCAGGGTCCTCAAGAGACCCAGTACTTC. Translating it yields CASSLVGLQGPQETQYF.